Described below is a single TCR beta chain sequence and its context. Its specific antigen is unknown. No base quality values were provided; no much bigger clone lies one nucleotide off. Trimming takes 0 bases from V and 1 base from J, and the germline ends sit 9 bases apart. The CDR3, cysteine through phenylalanine, is 15 amino acids long. Solely the CDR3 DNA is kept, with 45 bases framed from the first base. The CDR1 and CDR2 encoded by the germline V gene are KGHSH and LQKENI. The data are from a study of shared clonotypes between healthy human individuals (TCRdb year 2020). With regard to the full study: A few men and a couple of women, aged 18 to 49 years, made up the cohort. Per donor, three plates each were used for CD4 naive and CD4 memory, two for CD8 naive, and one for CD8 memory. The study deeply sequenced blood TCR repertoires of several healthy adults to estimate repertoire size and the extent of clonotype sharing between individuals. To increase sequencing depth and limit assay-specific biases, TCR repertoire library preparation and sequencing were carried out by different laboratories using diverse techniques. Per donor, leukapheresis produced somewhere between about 0.85 and 9.5 billion PBMCs.

CD8 naive samples were CD45RO-negative cells positively selected for CCR7, giving a CD45RA+CCR7+ population that excluded TemRA cells. Donors were healthy HIV-negative adults with no recently reported acute infections or vaccinations. Every donor was a Caucasian adult living in Nashville, Tennessee, USA. Blood was collected by leukapheresis, and PBMCs were isolated by Ficoll-Histopaque density gradient centrifugation and then cryopreserved in liquid nitrogen vapor phase. Analytical flow cytometry was used to check the purity and quantity of every magnetically sorted T cell population. Genomic DNA was isolated from each sorted fraction and quantified by UV absorbance on a Nanodrop 2000c. TCR CDR3 regions were amplified from genomic DNA by multiplex PCR using the deep immunoSEQ assay. For each cell subset, the extracted genomic DNA was distributed evenly across all wells of several immunoSEQ 96-well plates, and each plate served as one replicate. For sorted subsets, roughly 0.2 ug genomic DNA, equal to some 28,000 T cell genomes, was loaded into each replicate PCR. Purified libraries were measured with a Qubit 3.0 fluorometer, size-checked on a Bioanalyzer 2100, and measured again with the KAPA Library Quantification kit. Each immunoSEQ 96-well plate was sequenced on its own single-read 150-cycle Illumina NextSeq 550 flow cell. The source study handled its data this way. The immunoSEQ output contained only junctional sequences without quality scores, so filtering could not match that applied to full-length reads. Sequences were annotated with PyIR, a Python wrapper for IgBLAST v1.9, using IMGT germline references to assign V/J genes and CDR3. Any read was removed if the V/J assignment was weak (E-value above 1e-6), the CDR3 was missing, or the read contained stop codons, out-of-frame junctions, or ambiguous translated residues. A V3J clonotype was defined by an identical inferred V gene, J gene, and CDR3 amino acid sequence. Percentage overlap between repertoires was calculated by dividing the number of shared unique clonotypes by the size of the smaller repertoire. Three approaches were used to assess repertoire richness: RTK rarefaction, the Chao1 estimator, and Recon v2.1 estimates of unobserved clonotypes. Generation probabilities were computed with OLGA for all TCRbeta clonotypes obtained by the gDNA method from a handful of donors. The table comes from immuneACCESS by way of TCRdb, which keeps in-frame sequences with V and J called. Part of the clones is missing from these tables; in studies checked, under half for an unresolved V gene and the rest for unknown reasons. That table gives V, J and clone size, and the DNA gave D and trimming. The sample profile shows about 580,000 clones; nearly 98% of them were found once. The top ten hold 0.3% of the sample.

General conclusions and limits of the study: Around 5% of naive CD4, 3.5% of naive CD8, roughly 2.4% of memory CD4, and 0.4% of memory CD8 clonotypes were shared across several donors. Compared with non-shared clonotypes, clonotypes shared by all four sorted-subset donors had higher generation probabilities. Even with the large sequencing depth, rarefaction of the sorted-subset datasets indicated that sequencing was incomplete. Because the study included a small number of donors, the genetic and exposure-history diversity represented was limited. Sampling was limited to blood, and TCR repertoires in tissue likely differ from TCR repertoires in blood. Pairwise subsampling led to the expectation that sequencing depth would affect the degree of clonotype sharing among donors. Estimated clonotype richness was generally larger for naive than for memory subsets.

The sequenced sample was naive CD8+ T cells sorted from blood. The cell subset or site tag for this specimen amounts to: CD45RA+CCR7+. The chain is assembled from TRBV18 and TRBJ1-1; possibly the D gene is TRBD1, per 5 matching bases. The clonotype comes from a man younger than 45 in good health. The DNA sequence reads TGTGCCAGCTCACCACCAGGGGCCCCGAACACTGAAGCTTTCTTT. This translates into CASSPPGAPNTEAFF.